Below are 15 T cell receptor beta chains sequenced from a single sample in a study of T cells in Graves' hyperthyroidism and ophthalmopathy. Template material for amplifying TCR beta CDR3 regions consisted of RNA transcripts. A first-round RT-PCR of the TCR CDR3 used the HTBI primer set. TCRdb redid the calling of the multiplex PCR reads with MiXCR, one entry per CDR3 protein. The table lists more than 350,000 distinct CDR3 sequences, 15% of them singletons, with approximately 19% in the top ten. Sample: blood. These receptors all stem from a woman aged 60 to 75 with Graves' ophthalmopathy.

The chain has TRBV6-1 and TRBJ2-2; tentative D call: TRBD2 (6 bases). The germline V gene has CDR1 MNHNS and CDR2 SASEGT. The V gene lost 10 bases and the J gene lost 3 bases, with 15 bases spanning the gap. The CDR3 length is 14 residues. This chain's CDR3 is CATARDLDTGELFF. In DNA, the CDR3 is TGTGCCACGGCCAGGGACTTAGACACCGGGGAGCTGTTTTTT.

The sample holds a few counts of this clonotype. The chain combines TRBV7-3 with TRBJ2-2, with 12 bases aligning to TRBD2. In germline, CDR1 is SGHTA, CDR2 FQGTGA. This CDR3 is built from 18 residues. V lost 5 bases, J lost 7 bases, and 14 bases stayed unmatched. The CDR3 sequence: CASSPYPLAGGTVGELFF. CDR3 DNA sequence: TGTGCCAGCAGCCCCTACCCACTAGCGGGAGGCACGGTCGGGGAGCTGTTTTTT.

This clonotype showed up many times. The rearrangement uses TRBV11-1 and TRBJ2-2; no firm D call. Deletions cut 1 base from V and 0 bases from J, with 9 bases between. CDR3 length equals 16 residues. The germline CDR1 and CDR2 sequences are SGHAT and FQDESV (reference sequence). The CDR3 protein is CASSLVGYTNTGELFF. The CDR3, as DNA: TGTGCCAGCAGCTTAGTAGGGTACACGAACACCGGGGAGCTGTTTTTT.

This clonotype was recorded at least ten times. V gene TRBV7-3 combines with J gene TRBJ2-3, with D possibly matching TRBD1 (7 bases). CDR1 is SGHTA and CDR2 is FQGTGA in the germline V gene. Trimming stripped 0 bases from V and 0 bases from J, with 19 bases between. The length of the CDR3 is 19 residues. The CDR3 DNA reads TGTGCCAGCAGCTTAACGGGGGGACAGACAGGGTCTAGCACAGATACGCAGTATTTT. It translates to CASSLTGGQTGSSTDTQYF.

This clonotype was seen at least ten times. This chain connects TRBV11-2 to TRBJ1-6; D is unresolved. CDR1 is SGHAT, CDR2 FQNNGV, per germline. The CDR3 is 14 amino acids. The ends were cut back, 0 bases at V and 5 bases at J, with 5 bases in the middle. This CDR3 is CASSLEGNNSPLHF. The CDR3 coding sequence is TGTGCCAGCAGCTTAGAAGGCAATAATTCACCCCTCCACTTT.

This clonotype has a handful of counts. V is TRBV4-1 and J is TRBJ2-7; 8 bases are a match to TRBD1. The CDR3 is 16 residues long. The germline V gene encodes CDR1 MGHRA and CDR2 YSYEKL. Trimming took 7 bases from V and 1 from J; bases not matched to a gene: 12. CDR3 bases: TGCGCCAGCACCCCAGAGGCGACAGGGGTTTCCTACGAGCAGTACTTC. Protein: CASTPEATGVSYEQYF.

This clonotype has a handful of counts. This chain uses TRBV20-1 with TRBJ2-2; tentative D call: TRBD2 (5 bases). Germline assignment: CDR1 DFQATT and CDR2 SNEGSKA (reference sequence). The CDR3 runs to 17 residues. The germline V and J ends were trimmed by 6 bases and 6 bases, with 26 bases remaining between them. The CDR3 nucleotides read TGCAGTGCCTCGGGGAATCTTCGAGGCTCAAAATCCGGGGAGCTGTTTTTT. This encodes CSASGNLRGSKSGELFF.

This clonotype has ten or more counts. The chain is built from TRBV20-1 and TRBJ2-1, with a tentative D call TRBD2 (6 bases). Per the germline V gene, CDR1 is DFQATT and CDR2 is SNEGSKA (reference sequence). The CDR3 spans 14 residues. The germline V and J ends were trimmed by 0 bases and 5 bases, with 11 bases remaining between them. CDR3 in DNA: TGCAGTGCTAGAGATGCGGGGCCGGACAATGAGCAGTTCTTC. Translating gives CSARDAGPDNEQFF.

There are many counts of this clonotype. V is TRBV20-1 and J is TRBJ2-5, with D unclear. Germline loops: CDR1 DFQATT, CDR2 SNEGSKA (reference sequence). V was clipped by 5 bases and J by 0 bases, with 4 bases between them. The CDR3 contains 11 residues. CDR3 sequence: CSAWDQETQYF. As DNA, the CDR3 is TGCAGTGCTTGGGACCAAGAGACCCAGTACTTC.

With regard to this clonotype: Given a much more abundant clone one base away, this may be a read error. The CDR3 here is CASRPDRASSYEQYF. CDR3 DNA sequence: TGTGCCAGCAGGCCCGACAGGGCCAGCTCCTACGAGCAGTACTTC. V and J are TRBV7-9 and TRBJ2-7; TRBD1 matches 7 bases. Trimming removed 6 bases from V and 0 bases from J; junction bases left unmatched: 8. Germline V gives CDR1 SEHNR, CDR2 FQNEAQ (reference sequence). This CDR3 spans 15 amino acids.

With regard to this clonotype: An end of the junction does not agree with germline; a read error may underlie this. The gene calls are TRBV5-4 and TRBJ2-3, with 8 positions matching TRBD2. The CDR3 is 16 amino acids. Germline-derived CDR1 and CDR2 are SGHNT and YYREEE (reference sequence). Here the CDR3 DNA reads TGTGCCAGCAGCTTGGGGGTAGCGGGACGCACAGATATGCAGTATTTT. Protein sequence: CASSLGVAGRTDMQYF.

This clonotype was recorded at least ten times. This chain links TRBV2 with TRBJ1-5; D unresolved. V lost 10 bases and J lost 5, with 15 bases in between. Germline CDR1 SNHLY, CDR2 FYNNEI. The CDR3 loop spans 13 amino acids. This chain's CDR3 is CATSGPTYQPQHF. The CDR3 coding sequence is TGTGCCACCTCCGGGCCTACCTATCAGCCCCAGCATTTT. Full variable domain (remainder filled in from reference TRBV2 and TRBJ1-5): EPEVTQTPSHQVTQMGQEVILRCVPISNHLYFYWYRQILGQKVEFLVSFYNNEISEKSEIFDDQFSVERPDGSNFTLKIRSTKLEDSAMYFCATSGPTYQPQHFGDGTRLSIL.

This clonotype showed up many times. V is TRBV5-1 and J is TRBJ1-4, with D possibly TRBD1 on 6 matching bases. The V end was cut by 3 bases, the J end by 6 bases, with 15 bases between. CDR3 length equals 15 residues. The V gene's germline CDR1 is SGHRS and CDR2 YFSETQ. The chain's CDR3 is CASSSRGGRDEKLFF. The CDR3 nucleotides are TGCGCCAGCAGCTCCAGGGGAGGAAGAGATGAAAAACTGTTTTTT.

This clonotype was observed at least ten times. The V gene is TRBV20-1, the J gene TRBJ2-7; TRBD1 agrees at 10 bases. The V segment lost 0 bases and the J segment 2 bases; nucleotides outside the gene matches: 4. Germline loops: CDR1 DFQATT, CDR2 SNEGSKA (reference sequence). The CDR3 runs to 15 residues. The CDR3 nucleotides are TGCAGTGCTAGAGATGGGACAGGGGTTACCTACGAGCAGTACTTC. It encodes CSARDGTGVTYEQYF.

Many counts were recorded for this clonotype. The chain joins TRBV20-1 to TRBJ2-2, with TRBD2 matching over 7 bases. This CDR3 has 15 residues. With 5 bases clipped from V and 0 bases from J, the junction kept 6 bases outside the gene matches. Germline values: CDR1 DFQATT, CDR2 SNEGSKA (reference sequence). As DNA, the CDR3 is TGCAGTGCTCTGAGCGGGGTAGCGAACACCGGGGAGCTGTTTTTT. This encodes CSALSGVANTGELFF.